This TCR beta chain emerged from a study of cytomegalovirus exposure and HLA in healthy donors. Study-wide results and limits: The authors later found most CMV-associated TCR beta chains appeared HLA-restricted.

The CDR3 contains 15 residues. The V and J ends lost 6 bases and 1 base respectively, with 16 bases between them. In germline, CDR1 is WNHNN, CDR2 SYGVQD (reference sequence). This PCR relied on a set of 60 Vbeta primers and 13 Jbeta primers. Data came from immunoSEQ multiplex PCR; TCRdb stores just in-frame clones and leaves some out. The sample consists of roughly 150,000 clones, 68% of them appearing once. In the case of this clone: Its antigen remains unknown.

The sequence came from a man aged 30 to 45 in good health and CMV-seropositive. The sequencing sample was made of PBMCs. This chain uses TRBV10-1 with TRBJ2-7; a possible D gene is TRBD2 (5 bases). The CDR3 loop reads CASSVSRSGSYEQYF. In nucleotides, the CDR3 is TGCGCCAGCAGCGTGAGTCGGAGCGGTTCCTACGAGCAGTACTTC.